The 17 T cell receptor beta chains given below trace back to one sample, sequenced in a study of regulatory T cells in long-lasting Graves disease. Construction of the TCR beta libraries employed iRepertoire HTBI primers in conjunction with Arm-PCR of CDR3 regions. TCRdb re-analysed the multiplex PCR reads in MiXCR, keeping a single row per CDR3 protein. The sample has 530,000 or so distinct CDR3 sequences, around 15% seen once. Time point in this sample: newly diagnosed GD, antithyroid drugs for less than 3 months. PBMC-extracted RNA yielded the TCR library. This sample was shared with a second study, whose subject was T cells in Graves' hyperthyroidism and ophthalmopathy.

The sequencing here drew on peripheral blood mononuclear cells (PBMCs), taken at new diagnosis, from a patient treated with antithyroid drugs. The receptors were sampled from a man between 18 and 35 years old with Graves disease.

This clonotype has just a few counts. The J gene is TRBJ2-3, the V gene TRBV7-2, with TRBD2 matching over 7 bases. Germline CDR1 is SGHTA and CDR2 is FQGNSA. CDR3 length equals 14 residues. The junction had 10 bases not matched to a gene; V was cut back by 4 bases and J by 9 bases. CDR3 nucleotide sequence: TGTGCCAGCAGCTCGGGACTACAAAAGGGAACGCAGTATTTT. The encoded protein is CASSSGLQKGTQYF.

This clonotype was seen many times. The CDR3 loop is CASSYSTVANYGYTF. CDR3 nucleotides: TGTGCCAGCAGTTACTCGACCGTAGCTAACTATGGCTACACCTTC. This rearrangement joins TRBV6-2 or TRBV6-3 to TRBJ1-2; D ambiguous. The V end was cut by 0 bases, the J end by 0 bases, with 8 bases between. The CDR3 spans 15 residues. The germline CDR1 and CDR2 sequences are MNHEY and SVGEGT.

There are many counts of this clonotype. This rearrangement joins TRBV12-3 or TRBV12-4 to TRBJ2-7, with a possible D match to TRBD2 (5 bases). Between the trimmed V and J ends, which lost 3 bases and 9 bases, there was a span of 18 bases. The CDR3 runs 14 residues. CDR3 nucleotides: TGTGCCAGCAGTTTTGTTAGCGAGGTCTGGGGGCAGTACTTC. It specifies CASSFVSEVWGQYF.

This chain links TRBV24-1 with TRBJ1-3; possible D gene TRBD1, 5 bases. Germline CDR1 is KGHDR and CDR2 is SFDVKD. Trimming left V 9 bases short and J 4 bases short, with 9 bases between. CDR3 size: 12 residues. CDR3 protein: CATGGSGNTIYF. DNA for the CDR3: TGTGCCACCGGGGGATCAGGAAACACCATATATTTT.

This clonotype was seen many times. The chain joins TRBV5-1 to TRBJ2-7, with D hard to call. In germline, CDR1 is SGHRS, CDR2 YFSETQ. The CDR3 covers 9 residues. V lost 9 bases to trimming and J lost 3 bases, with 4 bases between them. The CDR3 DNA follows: TGCGCCATAAACTACGAGCAGTACTTC. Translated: CAINYEQYF.

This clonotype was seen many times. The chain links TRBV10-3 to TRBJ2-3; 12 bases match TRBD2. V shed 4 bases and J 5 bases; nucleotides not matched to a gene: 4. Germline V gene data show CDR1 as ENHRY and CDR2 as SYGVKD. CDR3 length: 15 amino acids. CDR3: CAISVTSGSKDTQYF. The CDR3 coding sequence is TGTGCCATCAGTGTGACTAGCGGGAGTAAAGATACGCAGTATTTT.

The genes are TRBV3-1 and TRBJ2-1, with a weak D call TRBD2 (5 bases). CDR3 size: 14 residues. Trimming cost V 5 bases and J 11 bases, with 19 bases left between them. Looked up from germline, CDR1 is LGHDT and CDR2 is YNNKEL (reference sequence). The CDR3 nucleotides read TGTGCCAGCAGCTCAAGAACCATAGTCGGGAAGCAGTTCTTC. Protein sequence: CASSSRTIVGKQFF.

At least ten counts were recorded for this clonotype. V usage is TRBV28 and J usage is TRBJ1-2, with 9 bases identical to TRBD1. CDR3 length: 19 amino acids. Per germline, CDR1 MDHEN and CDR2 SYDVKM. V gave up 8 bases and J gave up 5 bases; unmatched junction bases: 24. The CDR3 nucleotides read TGTGCCAGCTATTCTTGGACAGGGGAGAGGCAAATATGGGATTATGGCTACACCTTC. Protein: CASYSWTGERQIWDYGYTF.

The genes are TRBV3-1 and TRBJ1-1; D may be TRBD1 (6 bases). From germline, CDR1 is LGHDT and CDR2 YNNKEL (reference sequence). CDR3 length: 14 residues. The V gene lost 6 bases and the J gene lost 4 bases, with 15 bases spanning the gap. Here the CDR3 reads CASRETGLGTEAFF. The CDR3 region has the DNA TGTGCCAGCAGAGAAACAGGGTTGGGCACTGAAGCTTTCTTT.

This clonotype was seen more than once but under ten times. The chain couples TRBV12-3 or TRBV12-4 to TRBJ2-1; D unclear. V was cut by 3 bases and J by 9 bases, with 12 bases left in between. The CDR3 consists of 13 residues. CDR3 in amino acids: CASSFKDLSEQFF. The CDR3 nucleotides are TGTGCCAGCAGTTTCAAAGACTTGAGTGAGCAGTTCTTC.

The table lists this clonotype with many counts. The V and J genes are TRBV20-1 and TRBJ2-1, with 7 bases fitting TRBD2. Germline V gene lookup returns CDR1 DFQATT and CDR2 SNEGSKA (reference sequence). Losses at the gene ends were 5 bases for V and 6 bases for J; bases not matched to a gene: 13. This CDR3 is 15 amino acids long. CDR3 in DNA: TGCAGTGCTGAGTCTAGGGCGGGAGCCGGCAATGAGCAGTTCTTC. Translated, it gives CSAESRAGAGNEQFF.

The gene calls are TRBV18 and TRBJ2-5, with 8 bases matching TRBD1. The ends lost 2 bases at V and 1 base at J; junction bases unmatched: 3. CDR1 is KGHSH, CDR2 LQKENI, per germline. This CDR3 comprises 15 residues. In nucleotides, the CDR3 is TGTGCCAGCTCACCATCGACAGGGGTCCAAGAGACCCAGTACTTC. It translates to CASSPSTGVQETQYF.

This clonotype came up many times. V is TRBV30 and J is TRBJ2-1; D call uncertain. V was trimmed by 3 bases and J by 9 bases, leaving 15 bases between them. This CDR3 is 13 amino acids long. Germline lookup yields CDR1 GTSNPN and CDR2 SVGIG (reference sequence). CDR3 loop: CAWSLLGSGEQFF. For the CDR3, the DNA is TGTGCCTGGAGCCTTCTGGGCTCCGGTGAGCAGTTCTTC.

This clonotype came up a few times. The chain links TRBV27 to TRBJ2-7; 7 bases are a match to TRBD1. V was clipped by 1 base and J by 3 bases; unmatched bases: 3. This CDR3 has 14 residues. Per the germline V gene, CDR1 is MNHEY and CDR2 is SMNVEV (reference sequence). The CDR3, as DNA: TGTGCCAGCAGTTTATTGGGACAGAACTACGAGCAGTACTTC. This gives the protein CASSLLGQNYEQYF.

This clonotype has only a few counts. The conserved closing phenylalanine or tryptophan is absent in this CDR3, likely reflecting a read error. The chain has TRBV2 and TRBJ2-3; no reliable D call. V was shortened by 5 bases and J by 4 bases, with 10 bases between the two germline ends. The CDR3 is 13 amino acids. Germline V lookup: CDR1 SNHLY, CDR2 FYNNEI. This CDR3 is CASSFSPPDTQYL. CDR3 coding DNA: TGTGCCAGCAGTTTTTCACCTCCAGATACGCAGTATCTT.

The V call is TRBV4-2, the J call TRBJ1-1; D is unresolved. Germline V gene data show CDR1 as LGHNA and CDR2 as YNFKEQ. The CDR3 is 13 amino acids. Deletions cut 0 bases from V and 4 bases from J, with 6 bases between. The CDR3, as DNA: TGTGCCAGCAGCCAAGAAGGTGTCACTGAAGCTTTCTTT. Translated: CASSQEGVTEAFF.

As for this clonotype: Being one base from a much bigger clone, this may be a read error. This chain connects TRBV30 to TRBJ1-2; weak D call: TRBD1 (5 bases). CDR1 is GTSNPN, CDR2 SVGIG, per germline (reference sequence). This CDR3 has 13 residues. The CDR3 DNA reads TGTGCCTGGATTGCAGGACGGGGGTATGGCTGCACCTTC. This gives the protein CAWIAGRGYGCTF.